The 18 T cell receptor beta chains below all came from one sample that was sequenced in a study of control samples from healthy donors and cancer patients. TCRdb keeps only in-frame clones here, not all; method: immunoSEQ multiplex PCR. The table has 55,000 to 65,000 clones, around 87% seen once. The source material was PBMCs. The receptors here all came from a woman in her sixties or seventies with lung cancer.

The chain joins TRBV25-1 to TRBJ1-5; D may be TRBD1 (5 bases). The V and J ends lost 0 bases and 6 bases respectively, with 9 bases between them. The germline V gene encodes CDR1 MGHDK and CDR2 SYGVNS. The CDR3 length is 14 residues. Here the CDR3 DNA reads TGTGCCAGCAGTGAATACGGCAGGGCTCAGCCCCAGCATTTT. This translates into CASSEYGRAQPQHF.

The chain combines TRBV7-8 with TRBJ2-1, with D possibly TRBD1 on 7 matching bases. Deletions cut 5 bases from V and 0 bases from J, with 14 bases between. Looked up from germline, CDR1 is SGHVS and CDR2 is FQNEAQ. The CDR3 is 16 amino acids. The CDR3 spells CASSRGTAGSYNEQFF. The CDR3 DNA sequence: TGTGCCAGCAGCAGAGGGACAGCGGGCTCCTACAATGAGCAGTTCTTC.

The chain uses TRBV4-2 and TRBJ2-7; D not resolved. Trimming took off 4 bases at V and 4 bases at J, with 11 bases between the two ends. Germline assignment: CDR1 LGHNA and CDR2 YNFKEQ. There are 13 residues in the CDR3. Written as DNA, the CDR3 is TGTGCCAGCAGCCGCCCGAAAGGGTACGAGCAGTACTTC. It is translated as CASSRPKGYEQYF.

CDR3 loop: CAINPGLVSYEQYF. The CDR3 DNA reads TGTGCCATCAATCCGGGGTTGGTATCCTACGAGCAGTACTTC. The V and J genes are TRBV10-3 and TRBJ2-7; D possibly corresponds to TRBD2 (5 bases). The CDR3 length is 14 residues. Germline V gene sequence: CDR1 ENHRY, CDR2 SYGVKD. Trimming took off 7 bases at V and 1 base at J, with 14 bases between the two ends.

The chain is built from TRBV3-1 (or the pseudogene TRBV3-2) and TRBJ1-5; 8 bases map to TRBD1. This CDR3 is built from 14 residues. The germline V gene encodes CDR1 LGHDT and CDR2 YNNKEL (reference sequence). V dropped 5 bases and J dropped 7; count of bases not matched to a gene: 7. The CDR3 DNA sequence: TGTGCCAGCAGCTCTGGACAGGGCTGGCAGCCCCAGCATTTT. Amino acids: CASSSGQGWQPQHF.

In the case of this clone: Given a far larger clone just one base away, this is likely a sequencing read error. This rearrangement joins TRBV9 to TRBJ2-1; 14 bases fit TRBD2. This CDR3 is 16 amino acids long. Germline V lookup: CDR1 SGDLS, CDR2 YYNGEE. V was clipped by 0 bases and J by 4 bases; unmatched bases: 0. Here the CDR3 reads CASSVGTSGGYNEQFF. In DNA, the CDR3 is TGTGCCAGCAGCGTAGGGACTAGCGGGGGGTACAATGAGCAGTTCTTC.

The chain links TRBV5-1 to TRBJ2-5; D might be TRBD2 (6 bases). V shed 3 bases and J shed 1 base, with 7 bases lying between them. The CDR3 totals 13 residues. CDR1 and CDR2 (germline): SGHRS, YFSETQ. For the CDR3, the DNA is TGCGCCAGCAGCTCGGGAGCCCAAGAGACCCAGTACTTC. This sequence encodes CASSSGAQETQYF.

This chain joins TRBV2 and TRBJ2-5; the match to TRBD2 covers 12 bases. Looked up from germline, CDR1 is SNHLY and CDR2 is FYNNEI. The trim removed 11 bases at V and 5 bases at J, leaving 12 bases unmatched. The CDR3 sequence is 15 residues long. In DNA form, the CDR3 reads TGTGCCGGAAGACTAGCGGGAGTGACAGGGGAGACCCAGTACTTC. Amino acids: CAGRLAGVTGETQYF.

This chain connects TRBV28 to TRBJ1-1; no reliable D call. The CDR3 consists of 12 residues. V shed 6 bases and J shed 3 bases, with 8 bases lying between them. Germline V gene lookup returns CDR1 MDHEN and CDR2 SYDVKM. The CDR3 spells CASSPGDTEAFF. The CDR3 DNA sequence: TGTGCCAGCAGCCCCGGGGACACTGAAGCTTTCTTT. Complete variable domain (other parts from reference TRBV28 and TRBJ1-1): DVKVTQSSRYLVKRTGEKVFLECVQDMDHENMFWYRQDPGLGLRLIYFSYDVKMKEKGDIPEGYSVSREKKERFSLILESASTNQTSMYLCASSPGDTEAFFGQGTRLTVV.

V gene TRBV5-1 combines with J gene TRBJ2-1; TRBD2 matches at 13 bases. V was clipped by 4 bases and J by 4 bases; unmatched bases: 8. Germline V CDR1 and CDR2: SGHRS, YFSETQ. The CDR3 covers 17 residues. The CDR3 sequence is CASSPSGTSGAYNEQFF. The CDR3 nucleotides read TGCGCCAGCAGCCCCTCCGGGACTAGCGGGGCTTACAATGAGCAGTTCTTC.

This clone appeared a few times. This same CDR3 is encoded by further DNA sequences in the sample. The chain employs TRBV5-1 and TRBJ2-7; 10 bases match TRBD1. V gave up 4 bases and J gave up 4 bases; unmatched junction bases: 5. This CDR3 has 14 residues. Per germline, CDR1 SGHRS and CDR2 YFSETQ. CDR3 sequence (DNA): TGCGCCAGCAGCCCTCCGGGACAGGGGTACGAGCAGTACTTC. It translates to CASSPPGQGYEQYF.

The gene calls are TRBV12-3 or TRBV12-4 and TRBJ2-7; no reliable D call. The CDR3 extends over 13 amino acids. The V end was cut by 0 bases, the J end by 5 bases, with 8 bases between. The CDR3 DNA reads as TGTGCCAGCAGTTTAGCAGGCCAACACGAGCAGTACTTC. Encoded protein: CASSLAGQHEQYF.

The J gene is TRBJ2-7, the V gene TRBV7-6; D remains unclear. V lost 0 bases, J lost 3 bases, and 12 bases lay in between. Germline-derived CDR1 and CDR2 are SGHVS and FNYEAQ. This CDR3 has 15 residues. Written as DNA, the CDR3 is TGTGCCAGCAGCTTAGCCTCGACTGATAACTACGAGCAGTACTTC. This encodes CASSLASTDNYEQYF.

This rearrangement joins TRBV30 to TRBJ1-6, with no clear D. Trimming took 0 bases from V and 7 from J, leaving 7 bases between them. The CDR3 has 13 amino acids. Germline V gene sequence: CDR1 GTSNPN, CDR2 SVGIG (reference sequence). The CDR3 bases are TGTGCCTGGAGTGTTTTAAAGAATTCACCCCTCCACTTT. This encodes CAWSVLKNSPLHF.

The genes are TRBV2 and TRBJ1-2, with a possible D match to TRBD1 (6 bases). Trimming removed 6 bases at V and 7 bases at J, with 15 bases between. This CDR3 contains 13 residues. CDR1 SNHLY and CDR2 FYNNEI come from the germline V gene. CDR3 DNA sequence: TGTGCCAGCAGACCCTACAGGGCTGTTGGCTACACCTTC. Translation gives CASRPYRAVGYTF.

The chain has TRBV14 and TRBJ1-6; D not resolved. Trimming stripped 7 bases from V and 9 bases from J, with 7 bases between. Germline values: CDR1 SGHDN, CDR2 FVKESK. The CDR3 has 11 amino acids. The CDR3 DNA follows: TGTGCCAGCACGCGCCGTTCACCCCTCCACTTT. The encoded protein is CASTRRSPLHF.

This clone has more than one count but fewer than ten. The V gene is TRBV28, the J gene TRBJ2-5; the D gene could be TRBD1 or TRBD2 (7 bases each). Trimming pared 10 bases from V and 4 bases from J, leaving 19 bases between. CDR1 is MDHEN, CDR2 SYDVKM, per germline. The CDR3 contains 14 residues. The CDR3 coding sequence is TGTGCCACCAGAAGCGGGACAGCGGGAGAGACCCAGTACTTC. It specifies CATRSGTAGETQYF. Drawing the rest from reference TRBV28 and TRBJ2-5, the complete variable domain is DVKVTQSSRYLVKRTGEKVFLECVQDMDHENMFWYRQDPGLGLRLIYFSYDVKMKEKGDIPEGYSVSREKKERFSLILESASTNQTSMYLCATRSGTAGETQYFGPGTRLLVL.

The rearrangement joins TRBV2 to TRBJ1-2, with D possibly matching TRBD1 (6 bases). CDR3 size: 14 residues. The V gene lost 6 bases and the J gene lost 7 bases, with 18 bases spanning the gap. The germline CDR1 and CDR2 sequences are SNHLY and FYNNEI. The CDR3 coding sequence is TGTGCCAGCAGCGAGACTCCGGGACACTTTGGCTACACCTTC. Translated, it gives CASSETPGHFGYTF.